These T cell receptor beta chains were read from a single sample in a study of T cell responses to AZD1222 COVID-19 vaccine. Some clones are missing from TCRdb's copy, which holds only in-frame ones; the method was immunoSEQ multiplex PCR. The sample lists 150,000 to 200,000 clones, about nine tenths occurring once. Sequencing was performed on peripheral blood, taken on day 0 of AZD1222 vaccination. These receptors came from an adult in good health. The CDR3 runs from the conserved cysteine through the conserved F or W. The D gene is left open where the match is weak. Clone size, where shown, is once, few, many, or a class for clones that have expanded.

cdr3_aa cdr3_nt v_call clone_size d_call j_call cdr3_length
CASSRAGAYTDTQYF TGTGCCAGCAGCAGAGCGGGGGCCTACACAGATACGCAGTATTTT TRBV6-5 - TRBD2 TRBJ2-3 15
CACSRGGAPLHF TGTGCCTGCTCCCGGGGGGGGGCACCCCTCCACTTT TRBV30 - - TRBJ1-6 12
CASSERWQGNSPLHF TGTGCCAGCAGTGAACGATGGCAGGGGAACTCACCCCTCCACTTT TRBV6-1 - - TRBJ1-6 15
CASSQGMRKETQYF TGTGCCAGCAGCCAAGGGATGCGCAAGGAGACCCAGTACTTC TRBV3-1/TRBV3-2 - - TRBJ2-5 14
CASSSRLAGSLTPTGELFF TGTGCCAGCAGTTCTCGACTAGCGGGAAGCCTTACCCCCACCGGGGAGCTGTTTTTT TRBV6-2/TRBV6-3 - TRBD2 TRBJ2-2 19
CSVETSAAYEQYF TGCAGCGTTGAGACTAGCGCGGCCTACGAGCAGTACTTC TRBV29-1 - TRBD2 TRBJ2-7 13
CASSPPGQKIYGYTF TGTGCCAGCAGCCCGCCGGGACAGAAAATATATGGCTACACCTTC TRBV14 - TRBD1 TRBJ1-2 15
CASSPRQGFDTEAFF TGTGCCAGCAGCCCCCGACAGGGATTCGACACTGAAGCTTTCTTT TRBV7-9 - TRBD1 TRBJ1-1 15
CASSLGDRGSEKLFF TGTGCCAGCAGCTTAGGGGACAGAGGGTCTGAAAAACTGTTTTTT TRBV11-2 - TRBD1 TRBJ1-4 15
CASSGDRGSYTF TGTGCCAGCAGTGGGGACAGGGGTAGCTACACCTTC TRBV2 once TRBD1 TRBJ1-2 12
CASSFPPDRVTDYGYTF TGTGCCAGCAGTTTCCCGCCGGACAGGGTAACTGACTATGGCTACACCTTC TRBV28 few TRBD1 TRBJ1-2 17
CASSLVRVRGYTF TGTGCCAGCAGTTTAGTCCGCGTTCGGGGCTACACCTTC TRBV12-3/TRBV12-4 - - TRBJ1-2 13
CASSIPSSGPSYNEQFF TGTGCCAGTAGTATACCCTCCAGCGGACCCTCCTACAATGAGCAGTTCTTC TRBV19 few - TRBJ2-1 17
CAWGQGANLFF TGTGCCTGGGGACAGGGGGCGAACCTGTTTTTT TRBV30 - TRBD1 TRBJ1-4 11
CASSPYEMPLETQYF TGTGCCAGCTCACCCTATGAAATGCCGCTAGAGACCCAGTACTTC TRBV18 - - TRBJ2-5 15
CASSGSDSWTMNTEAFF TGTGCCAGCAGTGGATCGGACAGTTGGACGATGAACACTGAAGCTTTCTTT TRBV25-1 - - TRBJ1-1 17
CASSDSLADTDTQYF TGTGCCAGCAGTGACAGTCTAGCCGACACAGATACGCAGTATTTT TRBV6-4 - - TRBJ2-3 15